Sequencing of this T cell receptor (beta chain) was carried out in a study of pediatric ulcerative colitis. This clone was seen a few times. Its antigen is undetermined. General study findings and limits: Total lymphocyte DNA, not sorted subsets, was the template.

One to two pinch biopsies were taken from the rectum during colonoscopy. The table came from immunoSEQ multiplex PCR; TCRdb's copy has only in-frame clones and leaves some out. The data contain about 35,000 clones, around 80% of them singletons. This CDR3 has 14 amino acids. The sequenced sample consisted of gut tissue. The sequence was obtained from a boy between 5 and 17 years old with mild ulcerative colitis. The V call is TRBV21-1, the J call TRBJ1-1; the table assigns TRBD1, which was not confirmed against the DNA. TRBV21-1 is tagged as a pseudogene. This chain's CDR3 is CASSARTGGTEAFF. In nucleotides, the CDR3 is TGTGCCAGCAGCGCTCGAACAGGGGGCACTGAAGCTTTCTTT.